Below are 29 T cell receptor beta chains sequenced from a single sample in a study of shared clonotypes between healthy human individuals. The naive CD8 subset, CD45RO-negative cells positively selected for CCR7, excluded terminally differentiated effector memory CD45RA+ cells. The method was immunoSEQ multiplex PCR; TCRdb's version includes in-frame clones alone and lacks a portion of them. This table has some 1,900,000 clones, approximately 95% appearing once. Sequences were obtained from naive CD8+ T cells sorted from blood. The receptors here all came from a man aged 18 to 35 in good health.

In its sample, this clone was seen once. V and J are TRBV13 and TRBJ1-1, with 7 bases identical to TRBD1. Germline V gene lookup returns CDR1 PRHDT and CDR2 FYEKMQ (reference sequence). J lost 8 bases, V lost 2 bases, and 8 bases had no gene match. CDR3 length: 14 residues. The CDR3 sequence is CASSLKGAIREAFF. In DNA form, the CDR3 reads TGTGCCAGCAGCTTAAAGGGGGCAATACGCGAAGCTTTCTTT. The whole variable domain, filled in from reference TRBV13 and TRBJ1-1, reads AAGVIQSPRHLIKEKRETATLKCYPIPRHDTVYWYQQGPGQDPQFLISFYEKMQSDKGSIPDRFSAQQFSDYHSELNMSSLELGDSALYFCASSLKGAIREAFFGQGTRLTVV.

This rearrangement joins TRBV30 to TRBJ1-2; a weak D match, TRBD1 (5 bases). Germline CDR1 is GTSNPN and CDR2 is SVGIG (reference sequence). This CDR3 has 11 amino acids. In DNA form, the CDR3 reads TGTGCTTCCACGTCGGGGGATGGCTACACCTTC. Residues: CASTSGDGYTF.

This chain uses TRBV27 with TRBJ2-2; 11 bases agree with TRBD2. CDR1 and CDR2 (germline): MNHEY, SMNVEV (reference sequence). V was clipped by 6 bases and J by 7 bases; unmatched bases: 7. CDR3 length: 15 residues. The CDR3 loop is CASRGLAGGFGELFF. The DNA for the CDR3 is TGTGCCAGCAGGGGGTTAGCGGGAGGGTTCGGGGAGCTGTTTTTT.

The chain links TRBV9 to TRBJ1-5; the D gene is possibly TRBD1 (5 bases). The V gene lost 4 bases and the J gene lost 1 base, with 12 bases spanning the gap. Germline loops: CDR1 SGDLS, CDR2 YYNGEE. CDR3 length: 15 amino acids. CDR3 in amino acids: CASSPWDGSNQPQHF. The CDR3 coding sequence is TGTGCCAGCAGCCCCTGGGACGGGAGCAATCAGCCCCAGCATTTT.

Concerning this clone itself: Other DNA sequences in the sample encode the same CDR3. The chain employs TRBV10-3 and TRBJ2-1, with 11 bases identical to TRBD2. The length of the CDR3 is 14 residues. Trimming at V came to 9 bases and at J to 4 bases, leaving 5 bases not matched to a gene. Germline-derived CDR1 and CDR2 are ENHRY and SYGVKD. The CDR3 loop reads CAISTSGTYNEQFF. The DNA for the CDR3 is TGTGCCATTTCGACTAGCGGGACTTACAATGAGCAGTTCTTC.

V usage is TRBV27 and J usage is TRBJ1-2; weak D call: TRBD1 (5 bases). Deletions cut 0 bases from V and 5 bases from J, with 10 bases between. CDR3 length: 14 residues. Per the germline V gene, CDR1 is MNHEY and CDR2 is SMNVEV (reference sequence). The CDR3 loop reads CASSLSAGRYGYTF. The CDR3 nucleotides read TGTGCCAGCAGTTTATCGGCAGGGAGGTATGGCTACACCTTC.

The genes are TRBV5-6 and TRBJ1-3; D ambiguous. This CDR3 is 15 amino acids long. V was trimmed by 0 bases and J by 0 bases, leaving 7 bases between them. Germline V gene data show CDR1 as SGHDT and CDR2 as YYEEEE. The CDR3: CASSLARSSGNTIYF. The DNA for the CDR3 is TGTGCCAGCAGCTTGGCCAGGAGCTCTGGAAACACCATATATTTT. The variable domain in full, with the rest retrieved from reference TRBV5-6 and TRBJ1-3, is DAGVTQSPTHLIKTRGQQVTLRCSPKSGHDTVSWYQQALGQGPQFIFQYYEEEERQRGNFPDRFSGHQFPNYSSELNVNALLLGDSALYLCASSLARSSGNTIYFGEGSWLTVV.

This clone was counted once. This chain links TRBV27 with TRBJ1-2, with D maybe TRBD1 (5 bases). The germline V gene encodes CDR1 MNHEY and CDR2 SMNVEV (reference sequence). Trimming cost V 3 bases and J 4 bases, with 12 bases left between them. The CDR3 sequence is 14 residues long. CDR3 in DNA: TGTGCCAGCAGTTTCTTAGGGGACGGCTATGGCTACACCTTC. Translated, it gives CASSFLGDGYGYTF.

The CDR3 bases are TGTGCCAGCAGTCCACGGATGACAGGGGGCGGGGAGCTGTTTTTT. It yields the protein CASSPRMTGGGELFF. The chain links TRBV28 to TRBJ2-2, with 9 positions matching TRBD1. V trimming: 5 bases; J trimming: 7 bases; junction bases outside the gene matches: 8. CDR3 length equals 15 residues. Germline V gives CDR1 MDHEN, CDR2 SYDVKM.

The chain joins TRBV7-9 to TRBJ1-6; D not resolved. This CDR3 contains 17 residues. Germline V gene sequence: CDR1 SEHNR, CDR2 FQNEAQ (reference sequence). Trimming took off 3 bases at V and 0 bases at J, with 12 bases between the two ends. CDR3 sequence (DNA): TGTGCCAGCAGCTTCAGTCAGGCCAACTCCTATAATTCACCCCTCCACTTT. Amino acid sequence: CASSFSQANSYNSPLHF.

The chain joins TRBV7-8 to TRBJ1-4; D is undetermined. With 1 base removed from V and 0 bases from J, the gap between germline ends came to 9 bases. The length of the CDR3 is 16 residues. Germline V gives CDR1 SGHVS, CDR2 FQNEAQ. CDR3 in DNA: TGTGCCAGCAGCTTAGTAGTTTCAGCAACTAATGAAAAACTGTTTTTT. Its protein product is CASSLVVSATNEKLFF. The full variable domain, in which reference TRBV7-8 and TRBJ1-4 provide the parts outside the CDR3, is GAGVSQSPRYKVAKRGQDVALRCDPISGHVSLFWYQQALGQGPEFLTYFQNEAQLDKSGLPSDRFFAERPEGSVSTLKIQRTQQEDSAVYLCASSLVVSATNEKLFFGSGTQLSVL.

V gene TRBV29-1 combines with J gene TRBJ1-1; possibly TRBD1 for D (6 bases). The CDR3 covers 15 residues. Trimming pared 1 base from V and 6 bases from J, leaving 18 bases between. Germline values: CDR1 SQVTM, CDR2 ANQGSEA. CDR3 nucleotide sequence: TGCAGCGTTGAAGTCCCCAGGGGCGGTGATCCTGAAGCTTTCTTT. It codes for CSVEVPRGGDPEAFF. The full variable domain, its missing parts supplied by reference TRBV29-1 and TRBJ1-1, is SAVISQKPSRDICQRGTSLTIQCQVDSQVTMMFWYRQQPGQSLTLIATANQGSEATYESGFVIDKFPISRPNLTFSTLTVSNMSPEDSSIYLCSVEVPRGGDPEAFFGQGTRLTVV.

V usage is TRBV6-5 and J usage is TRBJ2-7; 12 positions agree with TRBD1. The CDR3 contains 14 residues. The germline gives CDR1 MNHEY, CDR2 SVGAGI. V trimming: 8 bases; J trimming: 7 bases; junction bases outside the gene matches: 9. The DNA of the CDR3 is TGTGCCAGCTCGATTGGGACAGGGGGCGATGAGCAGTACTTC. It specifies CASSIGTGGDEQYF.

The chain links TRBV2 to TRBJ2-7; the D is unclear. Germline values: CDR1 SNHLY, CDR2 FYNNEI. Trimming cost V 6 bases and J 3 bases, with 9 bases left between them. This CDR3 contains 12 residues. For the CDR3, the DNA is TGTGCCAGCAGCGACGGATTCTACGAGCAGTACTTC. It encodes CASSDGFYEQYF. The full variable domain, rest sourced from reference TRBV2 and TRBJ2-7, is EPEVTQTPSHQVTQMGQEVILRCVPISNHLYFYWYRQILGQKVEFLVSFYNNEISEKSEIFDDQFSVERPDGSNFTLKIRSTKLEDSAMYFCASSDGFYEQYFGPGTRLTVT.

The CDR3 sequence: CASTPFTGGPEAFF. The DNA for the CDR3 is TGTGCCAGCACCCCATTTACCGGGGGGCCTGAAGCTTTCTTT. This chain uses TRBV2 with TRBJ1-1; the D gene is possibly TRBD1 (6 bases). The V end lost 7 bases, the J end lost 6 bases, and 18 bases lay between the germline ends. CDR1 and CDR2 (germline): SNHLY, FYNNEI. This CDR3 region has 14 residues. The full variable domain, with the rest looked up from reference TRBV2 and TRBJ1-1, is EPEVTQTPSHQVTQMGQEVILRCVPISNHLYFYWYRQILGQKVEFLVSFYNNEISEKSEIFDDQFSVERPDGSNFTLKIRSTKLEDSAMYFCASTPFTGGPEAFFGQGTRLTVV.

The V call is TRBV21-1, the J call TRBJ1-6. TRBV21-1 is a known pseudogene. This CDR3 comprises 18 residues. Written as DNA, the CDR3 is TGTGCCAGCAGCAGTGCCAAAAGGGGGGAAGCCTATAATTCACCCCTCCACTTT. This sequence encodes CASSSAKRGEAYNSPLHF.

In this sample, this clone turned up once. The chain combines TRBV5-1 with TRBJ2-5; D ambiguous. The CDR3 has 14 amino acids. V was cut by 4 bases and J by 2 bases, with 12 bases left in between. The V gene's germline CDR1 is SGHRS and CDR2 YFSETQ. The CDR3 here is CASSRTPGQETQYF. The CDR3 region has the DNA TGCGCCAGCAGCCGGACCCCGGGTCAAGAGACCCAGTACTTC.

The chain links TRBV9 to TRBJ2-5, with D hard to call. The V and J ends lost 0 bases and 2 bases respectively, with 11 bases between them. The CDR3 extends over 15 amino acids. The germline V gene encodes CDR1 SGDLS and CDR2 YYNGEE. As DNA, the CDR3 is TGTGCCAGCAGCGTAGATGTGGGGTTTCAAGAGACCCAGTACTTC. Protein: CASSVDVGFQETQYF.

On this clone itself: Other DNA sequences in the same sample also yield this CDR3. The chain combines TRBV29-1 with TRBJ1-2; the D gene is possibly TRBD1 (5 bases). Germline V CDR1 and CDR2: SQVTM, ANQGSEA. Trimming took off 6 bases at V and 4 bases at J, with 15 bases between the two ends. The CDR3 contains 13 residues. CDR3 region: CSVQGPGSYGYTF. CDR3 nucleotides: TGCAGCGTCCAGGGCCCGGGTAGCTATGGCTACACCTTC.

J is TRBJ2-5 and V is TRBV27, with 8 bases lining up with TRBD2. The CDR3 is 16 amino acids. Germline V gives CDR1 MNHEY, CDR2 SMNVEV (reference sequence). After removal of 1 base from V and 5 bases from J, the junction contained 9 bases not matched to a gene. The DNA of the CDR3 is TGTGCCAGCAGTTTATTGGGTACTAGCGGAGGGGAGACCCAGTACTTC. It encodes CASSLLGTSGGETQYF.

V is TRBV9 and J is TRBJ2-3; unclear D gene. The CDR3 has 14 residues. Trimming pared 4 bases from V and 6 bases from J, leaving 15 bases between. Looked up from germline, CDR1 is SGDLS and CDR2 is YYNGEE. This CDR3 is CASSTGLLLDTQYF. The CDR3 DNA sequence: TGTGCCAGCAGCACCGGCCTTCTCCTCGATACGCAGTATTTT.

This clone has just a few counts. Other DNA sequences in the same sample also yield this CDR3. The chain joins TRBV10-2 to TRBJ2-7; D call uncertain. Germline V CDR1 and CDR2: WSHSY, SAAADI. There are 11 residues in the CDR3. Trimming shortened V by 0 bases and J by 4 bases, and 1 base separated the two germline ends. This CDR3 reads CASSESYEQYF. For the CDR3, the DNA is TGCGCCAGCAGTGAGTCGTACGAGCAGTACTTC.

The CDR3 loop is CASSYAGQGYTIYF. The CDR3, as DNA: TGTGCCAGCAGTTACGCAGGACAGGGATACACCATATATTTT. This chain uses TRBV6-5 with TRBJ1-3; 8 bases fit TRBD1. After removal of 2 bases from V and 8 bases from J, the junction contained 5 bases not matched to a gene. The CDR3 has 14 residues. Germline V CDR1 and CDR2: MNHEY, SVGAGI.

As DNA, the CDR3 is TGTGCCAGCAGCTTAATGCCCTGGGGTGGAACTAATGAAAAACTGTTTTTT. Its protein product is CASSLMPWGGTNEKLFF. The chain uses TRBV7-2 and TRBJ1-4; no definite D call. The length of the CDR3 is 17 residues. The V end was cut by 2 bases, the J end by 1 base, with 14 bases between. Germline-derived CDR1 and CDR2 are SGHTA and FQGNSA.

This clone was picked up one time. The chain's CDR3 is CASSWRQGAGETQYF. DNA of the CDR3: TGCGCCAGCAGCTGGAGACAGGGGGCCGGGGAGACCCAGTACTTC. V and J are TRBV5-1 and TRBJ2-5; 10 bases are a match to TRBD1. The V segment lost 3 bases and the J segment 5 bases; nucleotides outside the gene matches: 7. CDR1 is SGHRS and CDR2 is YFSETQ in the germline V gene. The CDR3 runs to 15 residues.

The chain employs TRBV7-9 and TRBJ2-1; the D gene is possibly TRBD1 (5 bases). This CDR3 region has 16 residues. Deletions cut 3 bases from V and 8 bases from J, with 20 bases between. From germline, CDR1 is SEHNR and CDR2 FQNEAQ (reference sequence). The CDR3 sequence is CASSFPDNKIQDEQFF. In DNA, the CDR3 is TGTGCCAGCAGCTTCCCGGACAATAAGATCCAAGATGAGCAGTTCTTC.

V and J are TRBV7-6 and TRBJ1-4; D ambiguous. The CDR3 is made up of 15 amino acids. Trimming stripped 2 bases from V and 0 bases from J, with 7 bases between. CDR1 is SGHVS and CDR2 is FNYEAQ in the germline V gene. CDR3 loop: CASSLYLSTNEKLFF. CDR3 coding DNA: TGTGCCAGCAGCTTATATCTCTCAACTAATGAAAAACTGTTTTTT.

This sequence joins TRBV4-1 and TRBJ1-5; a weak D match, TRBD1 (6 bases). CDR3 size: 16 residues. The germline V gene has CDR1 MGHRA and CDR2 YSYEKL. Trimming pared 7 bases from V and 7 bases from J, leaving 23 bases between. The CDR3 loop reads CASIPSRGAKGQPQHF. The CDR3 coding sequence is TGCGCCAGCATTCCCTCGAGGGGGGCGAAGGGGCAGCCCCAGCATTTT.

The chain couples TRBV15 to TRBJ2-2; 8 bases line up with TRBD1. CDR1 is LNHNV and CDR2 is YYDKDF in the germline V gene (reference sequence). The CDR3 length is 13 residues. The J segment lost 1 base and the V segment lost 8 bases, leaving 0 bases of the junction unmatched. CDR3 loop: CATGTGNTGELFF. The CDR3 DNA reads TGTGCCACCGGGACAGGGAACACCGGGGAGCTGTTTTTT.